This TCR beta chain was identified during a study of blood T cell repertoires in COVID-19. The data were produced by immunoSEQ multiplex PCR, yet TCRdb's version contains in-frame clones alone and is incomplete. Among about 80,000 clones listed, roughly four fifths were seen once. The germline V and J ends were trimmed by 5 bases and 5 bases, with 15 bases remaining between them. The CDR3 has 14 amino acids. CDR1 and CDR2 from the germline V gene are SGHVS and FQNEAQ. V and J are TRBV7-8 and TRBJ1-1; D perhaps matches TRBD1 (5 bases). The sample comprised peripheral blood. This clonotype was obtained from a woman aged 70-85 years with acute or convalescent COVID-19. The CDR3: CASSPAGVVTEAFF. Here the CDR3 DNA reads TGTGCCAGCAGCCCCGCGGGGGTAGTGACTGAAGCTTTCTTT.